Below are 25 T cell receptor beta chains sequenced from a single sample in a study of metastatic and nonmetastatic thyroid tumors. Thyroid surgery had not been preceded by any treatment in any patient. Using MiXCR, TCRdb re-called clones from the PCR reads. This sample has around 22,000 clones; around 21% occur once, and the top ten carry 6.5% to 9.5%. The specimen was blood. These receptors came from a female donor with papillary thyroid cancer or a benign thyroid nodule (not recorded which). Some clones in this sample may be carry-over from other donors' samples.

The chain couples TRBV19 to TRBJ1-6; 9 bases are shared with TRBD1. This CDR3 region has 15 residues. Germline V lookup: CDR1 LNHDA, CDR2 SQIVND (reference sequence). V lost 9 bases, J lost 2 bases, and 5 bases stayed unmatched. Here the CDR3 reads CARTGGKPYNSPLHF. The CDR3 DNA is TGTGCCAGAACAGGGGGCAAACCCTATAATTCACCCCTCCACTTT.

J is TRBJ1-2 and V is TRBV3-1; no definite D call. Trimming removed 0 bases from V and 8 bases from J, with 13 bases in between. Germline values: CDR1 LGHDT, CDR2 YNNKEL (reference sequence). The length of the CDR3 is 14 residues. Here the CDR3 reads CASSQEKGIWGYTF. Here the CDR3 DNA reads TGTGCCAGCAGCCAAGAAAAGGGTATTTGGGGCTACACCTTC.

Relative to its sample, this clone is medium-sized. The chain joins TRBV6-1 to TRBJ1-6; D remains unclear. Germline values: CDR1 MNHNS, CDR2 SASEGT. The ends were cut back, 7 bases at V and 7 bases at J, with 20 bases in the middle. This CDR3 region has 16 residues. CDR3 loop: CASTSSAERKNSPLHF. CDR3 coding DNA: TGTGCCAGCACCTCGTCGGCCGAGCGGAAAAATTCACCCCTCCACTTT.

This clone was seen repeatedly, ten times or more. The genes are TRBV20-1 and TRBJ2-3; no clear D. The CDR3 is made up of 14 amino acids. The V end lost 6 bases, the J end lost 1 base, and 14 bases lay between the germline ends. Germline values: CDR1 DFQATT, CDR2 SNEGSKA (reference sequence). For the CDR3, the DNA is TGCAGTGCAAGGGAAGTTCCCCGCACAGATACGCAGTATTTT. Translating it yields CSAREVPRTDTQYF.

In regard to this clone: A read error may be the cause here, since a much bigger clone is one base away. At the DNA level, this CDR3 is encoded by other sequences in the same sample as well. The V gene is TRBV28, the J gene TRBJ2-5, with no clear D. CDR3 length equals 12 residues. CDR1 is MDHEN, CDR2 SYDVKM, per germline. The CDR3 region is CASSLLSETQYF. The CDR3, as DNA: TGTGCCAGCAGTTTACTTTCGGAGACACAGTACTTC.

This sequence joins TRBV7-6 and TRBJ2-1; D is possibly TRBD2 (6 bases). The CDR3 contains 15 residues. CDR1 and CDR2 (germline): SGHVS, FNYEAQ. V dropped 5 bases and J dropped 6 bases, with 17 bases sitting between them. The CDR3 DNA reads TGTGCCAGCAGCGGACCGGGACTGAGAAGCAATGAGCAGTTCTTC. This codes for CASSGPGLRSNEQFF.

The CDR3 protein is CSVKSGRGYTF. Here the CDR3 DNA reads TGCAGCGTCAAAAGTGGAAGGGGCTACACCTTC. The chain couples TRBV29-1 to TRBJ1-2; D not resolved. The CDR3 runs to 11 residues. Germline V gives CDR1 SQVTM, CDR2 ANQGSEA. Trimming took 6 bases from V and 8 from J, leaving 13 bases between them. The variable domain in full, completed from reference TRBV29-1 and TRBJ1-2, reads SAVISQKPSRDICQRGTSLTIQCQVDSQVTMMFWYRQQPGQSLTLIATANQGSEATYESGFVIDKFPISRPNLTFSTLTVSNMSPEDSSIYLCSVKSGRGYTFGSGTRLTVV.

This clone was seen at least ten times. The rearrangement links TRBV20-1 to TRBJ1-1; D is unresolved. The CDR3 loop spans 15 amino acids. V was shortened by 0 bases and J by 2 bases, with 13 bases between the two germline ends. The V gene's germline CDR1 is DFQATT and CDR2 SNEGSKA (reference sequence). The CDR3 DNA is TGCAGTGCTAGAGATCTGGCAGGCCAAAACACTGAAGCTTTCTTT. It specifies CSARDLAGQNTEAFF.

This clone was detected ten times or more. This may be a read error: a much more frequent sequence differs by one nucleotide. The V call is TRBV12-3 or TRBV12-4, the J call TRBJ2-2; 8 bases are a match to TRBD1. This CDR3 comprises 15 residues. The CDR3 loop is CASTLRTGNIGELFF. The CDR3 DNA sequence: TGTGCCAGCACCCTACGGACAGGGAACATCGGGGAGCTGTTTTTT.

The table lists this clone with many counts. The chain joins TRBV5-1 to TRBJ2-2, with 8 bases fitting TRBD2. CDR1 and CDR2 (germline): SGHRS, YFSETQ. V gave up 4 bases and J gave up 7 bases; unmatched junction bases: 9. The CDR3 is 15 amino acids. CDR3 bases: TGCGCCAGCAGCGTAAGCGGGAGCAAGGGCGGGGAGCTGTTTTTT. Protein sequence: CASSVSGSKGGELFF.

This clone was found many times. The chain combines TRBV30 with TRBJ1-5; 11 bases agree with TRBD1. CDR1 and CDR2 from the germline V gene are GTSNPN and SVGIG (reference sequence). The J segment lost 4 bases and the V segment lost 0 bases, leaving 5 bases of the junction unmatched. This CDR3 has 16 amino acids. In DNA form, the CDR3 reads TGTGCCTGGAGTGTAAGGGGACAGGGGGGAAATCAGCCCCAGCATTTT. Encoded protein: CAWSVRGQGGNQPQHF. Based on the CDR3 plus reference TRBV30 and TRBJ1-5, the full variable domain is SQTIHQWPATLVQPVGSPLSLECTVEGTSNPNLYWYRQAAGRGLQLLFYSVGIGQISSEVPQNLSASRPQDRQFILSSKKLLLSDSGFYLCAWSVRGQGGNQPQHFGDGTRLSIL.

This clone has ten or more counts. V gene TRBV7-2 combines with J gene TRBJ2-3, with a possible D match to TRBD2 (5 bases). The CDR3 is 13 residues long. From germline, CDR1 is SGHTA and CDR2 FQGNSA. The V gene lost 5 bases and the J gene lost 1 base, with 7 bases spanning the gap. CDR3 residues: CASSNGGTDTQYF. The CDR3 DNA sequence: TGTGCCAGCAGCAACGGGGGCACAGATACGCAGTATTTT.

As for this clone: A read error may produce the germline difference seen at one junction end. The V gene is TRBV5-1, the J gene TRBJ2-6, with 7 nucleotides matching TRBD1. The CDR3 extends over 17 amino acids. CDR1 is SGHRS and CDR2 is YFSETQ in the germline V gene. CDR3 amino acids: CAGSSGQVPSGANVLTF. The CDR3 DNA reads TGCGCCGGCAGCTCCGGACAGGTGCCCTCTGGGGCCAACGTCCTGACTTTC.

This clone was counted a few times. The gene calls are TRBV6-1 and TRBJ2-7; D possibly corresponds to TRBD1 (6 bases). The V gene lost 7 bases and the J gene lost 3 bases, with 10 bases spanning the gap. The germline V gene encodes CDR1 MNHNS and CDR2 SASEGT. This CDR3 has 12 residues. CDR3 region: CASTRGGYEQYF. For the CDR3, the DNA is TGTGCCAGCACCAGAGGGGGCTACGAGCAGTACTTC.

At least ten counts were recorded for this clone. The V and J genes are TRBV5-1 and TRBJ1-6; D is ambiguous. Germline CDR1 SGHRS, CDR2 YFSETQ. The CDR3 consists of 14 residues. V was trimmed by 0 bases and J by 9 bases, leaving 10 bases between them. The CDR3, as DNA: TGCGCCAGCAGCTTGGCAGGAAGGCGTTCACCCCTCCACTTT. Its protein is CASSLAGRRSPLHF.

Judged by abundance, this clone is medium-sized. The chain links TRBV19 to TRBJ2-3, with D perhaps TRBD2 (6 bases). Trimming removed 7 bases from V and 5 bases from J, with 13 bases in between. Germline lookup yields CDR1 LNHDA and CDR2 SQIVND (reference sequence). The length of the CDR3 is 13 residues. CDR3 sequence reads: CASTGGAGDTQYF. The CDR3 DNA reads TGTGCCAGTACCGGCGGGGCAGGAGATACGCAGTATTTT.

Worth noting for this clone: At one end, the junction sequence differs from germline, possibly due to a read error. The rearrangement joins TRBV6-4 to TRBJ2-1; D might be TRBD2 (5 bases). The V gene's germline CDR1 is MRHNA and CDR2 SNTAGT. The CDR3 covers 14 residues. In DNA, the CDR3 is TGTGCCAGCAGTTACTCGGAAGGGAGCGTCCCCAAATTCTTC. Its translation is CASSYSEGSVPKFF.

V is TRBV20-1 and J is TRBJ2-7; D may be TRBD1 or TRBD2 (6 bases each). V was shortened by 6 bases and J by 2 bases, with 20 bases between the two germline ends. Germline CDR1 DFQATT, CDR2 SNEGSKA (reference sequence). This CDR3 is built from 15 residues. CDR3 protein: CSAQSGAGPTYEQYF. The CDR3 DNA sequence: TGCAGTGCCCAGTCAGGGGCGGGGCCCACCTACGAGCAGTACTTC.

At least ten counts were recorded for this clone. The chain has TRBV30 and TRBJ1-4, with 7 nucleotides matching TRBD1. After removal of 2 bases from V and 1 base from J, the junction contained 4 bases not matched to a gene. CDR3 length: 15 residues. Germline-derived CDR1 and CDR2 are GTSNPN and SVGIG (reference sequence). The CDR3 DNA follows: TGTGCCTGGAGTCTATGGGACAGAACTAATGAAAAACTGTTTTTT. Translated: CAWSLWDRTNEKLFF. Looking up the rest from reference TRBV30 and TRBJ1-4 gives the full variable domain: SQTIHQWPATLVQPVGSPLSLECTVEGTSNPNLYWYRQAAGRGLQLLFYSVGIGQISSEVPQNLSASRPQDRQFILSSKKLLLSDSGFYLCAWSLWDRTNEKLFFGSGTQLSVL.

The rearrangement links TRBV6-2 or TRBV6-3 to TRBJ2-3; D may match TRBD1 or TRBD2 (5 bases each). CDR3 length: 18 residues. The ends were cut back, 4 bases at V and 4 bases at J, with 24 bases in the middle. CDR1 MNHEY and CDR2 SVGEGT come from the germline V gene. CDR3 sequence: CASSFALGDQILSDTQYF. The CDR3 DNA reads TGTGCCAGCAGTTTCGCACTGGGGGACCAGATCTTATCAGATACGCAGTATTTT.

Many counts were recorded for this clone. V is TRBV9 and J is TRBJ1-1; the D gene is possibly TRBD1 (5 bases). There are 14 residues in the CDR3. The V gene's germline CDR1 is SGDLS and CDR2 YYNGEE. V was clipped by 0 bases and J by 4 bases, with 10 bases between them. The CDR3 DNA is TGTGCCAGCAGCGTAGGCCAGGGTCGCACTGAAGCTTTCTTT. Its protein is CASSVGQGRTEAFF.

V gene TRBV4-2 combines with J gene TRBJ1-3; no reliable D call. Germline V CDR1 and CDR2: LGHNA, YNFKEQ. V lost 3 bases to trimming and J lost 0 bases, with 12 bases between them. The CDR3 is 16 amino acids. The CDR3 bases are TGTGCCAGCAGCCAGAGTGACGGCACCTCTGGAAACACCATATATTTT. Translating it yields CASSQSDGTSGNTIYF.

The rearrangement links TRBV29-1 to TRBJ2-3, with D perhaps TRBD2 (6 bases). V dropped 3 bases and J dropped 4 bases, with 20 bases sitting between them. The CDR3 is 16 amino acids. The V gene's germline CDR1 is SQVTM and CDR2 ANQGSEA. CDR3: CSVELGGGVGSDTQYF. In DNA, the CDR3 is TGCAGCGTTGAGCTGGGGGGTGGAGTCGGGTCAGATACGCAGTATTTT.

This clone occurred many times. V is TRBV15 and J is TRBJ2-3; TRBD2 aligns across 7 bases. Unmatched junction bases numbered 10, after V lost 0 bases and J lost 4 bases. CDR1 is LNHNV, CDR2 YYDKDF, per germline (reference sequence). The CDR3 sequence is 17 residues long. This chain's CDR3 is CATSRDLQRGVPDTQYF. The CDR3 nucleotides read TGTGCCACCAGCAGAGATCTCCAGCGGGGTGTACCAGATACGCAGTATTTT.

The table lists this clone with many counts. The chain uses TRBV7-9 and TRBJ2-4; TRBD2 matches 13 bases. The CDR3 length is 16 residues. The V segment lost 4 bases and the J segment 7 bases; nucleotides outside the gene matches: 7. Per germline, CDR1 SEHNR and CDR2 FQNEAQ (reference sequence). CDR3 DNA: TGTGCCAGCAGCTACCCCGGACTAGCGGGGGCCAACATTCAGTACTTC. It specifies CASSYPGLAGANIQYF.